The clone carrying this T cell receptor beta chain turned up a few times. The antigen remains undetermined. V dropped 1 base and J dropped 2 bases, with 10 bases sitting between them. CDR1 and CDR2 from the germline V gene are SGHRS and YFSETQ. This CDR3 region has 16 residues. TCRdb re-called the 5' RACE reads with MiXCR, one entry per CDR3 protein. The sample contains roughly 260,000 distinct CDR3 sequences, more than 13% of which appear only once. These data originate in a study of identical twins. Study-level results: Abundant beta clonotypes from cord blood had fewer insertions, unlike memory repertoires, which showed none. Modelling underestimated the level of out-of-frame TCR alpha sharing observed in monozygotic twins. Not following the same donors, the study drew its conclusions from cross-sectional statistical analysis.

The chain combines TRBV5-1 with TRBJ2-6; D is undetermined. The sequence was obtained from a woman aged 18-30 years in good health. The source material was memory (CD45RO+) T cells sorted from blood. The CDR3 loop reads CASSLPDATGANVLTF. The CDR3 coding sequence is TGCGCCAGCAGCTTGCCTGATGCTACTGGGGCCAACGTCCTGACTTTC.